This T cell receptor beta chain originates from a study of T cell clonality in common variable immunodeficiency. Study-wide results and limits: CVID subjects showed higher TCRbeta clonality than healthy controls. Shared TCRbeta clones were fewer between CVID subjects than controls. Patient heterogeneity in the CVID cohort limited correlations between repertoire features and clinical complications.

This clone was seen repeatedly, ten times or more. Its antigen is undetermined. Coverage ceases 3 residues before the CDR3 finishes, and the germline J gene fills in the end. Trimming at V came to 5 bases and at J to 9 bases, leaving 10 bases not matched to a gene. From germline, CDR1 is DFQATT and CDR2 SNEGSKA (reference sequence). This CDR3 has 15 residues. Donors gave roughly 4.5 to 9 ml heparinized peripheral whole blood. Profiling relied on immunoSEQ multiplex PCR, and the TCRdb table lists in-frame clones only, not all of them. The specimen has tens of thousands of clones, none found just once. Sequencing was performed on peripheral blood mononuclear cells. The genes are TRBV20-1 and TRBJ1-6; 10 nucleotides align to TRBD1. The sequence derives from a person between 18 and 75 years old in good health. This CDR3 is CSARPLTGGSSPLHF. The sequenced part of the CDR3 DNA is TGCAGTGCTCGACCCTTGACAGGGGGCAGTTCACCC.